This passage covers 15 T cell receptor beta chains from one sample sequenced in a study of shared clonotypes between healthy human individuals. Clones were sequenced by immunoSEQ multiplex PCR, and TCRdb holds only the in-frame ones, with some missing. Of some 1.5 million clones in the sample, 95% to 99% are singletons; the top ten hold around 0.45%. Sequencing was carried out using naive CD4+ T cells sorted from blood. Subset defined: CD45RA+ positively selected. These receptors were obtained from a man aged 30 to 45 in good health.

Regarding this clone: The sample holds other DNA sequences that translate to the same CDR3. CDR3 in DNA: TGTGCCAGCAGCCCCCGACAGGGTGGCTACGAGCAGTACTTC. This sequence encodes CASSPRQGGYEQYF. The chain uses TRBV7-2 and TRBJ2-7, with TRBD1 identical over 7 bases. With V trimmed by 5 bases and J by 3 bases, 7 bases remained unmatched. The CDR3 loop spans 14 amino acids. CDR1 SGHTA and CDR2 FQGNSA come from the germline V gene. Variable domain in full (rest from reference TRBV7-2 and TRBJ2-7): GAGVSQSPSNKVTEKGKDVELRCDPISGHTALYWYRQSLGQGLEFLIYFQGNSAPDKSGLPSDRFSAERTGGSVSTLTIQRTQQEDSAVYLCASSPRQGGYEQYFGPGTRLTVT.

This chain links TRBV5-1 with TRBJ1-3; perhaps TRBD1 as D (6 bases). Germline V CDR1 and CDR2: SGHRS, YFSETQ. The CDR3 loop spans 17 amino acids. V was trimmed by 0 bases and J by 4 bases, leaving 17 bases between them. CDR3 residues: CASSLDARQAPGNTIYF. The CDR3 DNA reads as TGCGCCAGCAGCTTGGATGCCAGACAGGCCCCCGGAAACACCATATATTTT.

This sequence joins TRBV29-1 and TRBJ2-1; TRBD2 matches at 12 bases. The CDR3 loop spans 14 amino acids. J gave up 8 bases and V 3 bases, and 5 bases lay outside the gene matches. Germline-derived CDR1 and CDR2 are SQVTM and ANQGSEA. This CDR3 reads CSVEPSGRVYEQFF. The CDR3 nucleotides are TGCAGCGTTGAGCCTAGCGGGAGGGTCTATGAGCAGTTCTTC.

The genes are TRBV6-4 and TRBJ2-2, with D unresolved. V was pared by 6 bases and J by 4 bases, with 12 bases between. The germline gives CDR1 MRHNA, CDR2 SNTAGT. The CDR3 is 14 residues long. In nucleotides, the CDR3 is TGTGCCAGCAGAAGGGATCGGGCCACCGGGGAGCTGTTTTTT. Its translation: CASRRDRATGELFF.

This chain joins TRBV2 and TRBJ2-7; 8 bases align to TRBD2. This CDR3 has 15 residues. The germline CDR1 and CDR2 sequences are SNHLY and FYNNEI. V dropped 1 base and J dropped 0; count of bases not matched to a gene: 2. The CDR3 here is CASSEELADSYEQYF. CDR3 coding DNA: TGTGCCAGCAGTGAAGAACTAGCGGACTCCTACGAGCAGTACTTC.

This chain links TRBV19 with TRBJ2-1, with a tentative D call TRBD1 (6 bases). The germline V and J ends were trimmed by 6 bases and 6 bases, with 12 bases remaining between them. The CDR3 loop spans 13 amino acids. Germline values: CDR1 LNHDA, CDR2 SQIVND (reference sequence). The CDR3 sequence is CASRYQQGNEQFF. As DNA, the CDR3 is TGTGCCAGTAGGTACCAACAGGGCAATGAGCAGTTCTTC.

This rearrangement joins TRBV7-2 to TRBJ2-7; D is unresolved. Germline CDR1 reads SGHTA; CDR2 reads FQGNSA. The CDR3 has 16 residues. With 5 bases removed from V and 0 bases from J, the gap between germline ends came to 17 bases. The CDR3 spells CASSRYQDASSYEQYF. CDR3 nucleotides: TGTGCCAGCAGCCGCTATCAGGACGCGAGCTCCTACGAGCAGTACTTC.

V usage is TRBV5-1 and J usage is TRBJ2-7; D might be TRBD2 (6 bases). V lost 5 bases and J 3 bases, leaving 18 bases between the germline ends. This CDR3 spans 15 amino acids. Germline V gene data show CDR1 as SGHRS and CDR2 as YFSETQ. This chain's CDR3 is CASRRDFTSRYEQYF. The CDR3 DNA reads as TGCGCCAGCAGACGGGACTTCACGAGCCGCTACGAGCAGTACTTC.

The V gene is TRBV6-5, the J gene TRBJ2-2; D remains ambiguous. In germline, CDR1 is MNHEY, CDR2 SVGAGI. With 2 bases removed from V and 6 bases from J, the gap between germline ends came to 13 bases. The CDR3 length is 15 residues. The CDR3 spells CASSYTREVAGELFF. The CDR3 DNA follows: TGTGCCAGCAGTTACACAAGGGAAGTGGCCGGGGAGCTGTTTTTT.

This sequence joins TRBV7-2 and TRBJ2-1, with D uncertain. The CDR3 contains 17 residues. V lost 6 bases, J lost 2 bases, and 20 bases lay in between. CDR1 is SGHTA and CDR2 is FQGNSA in the germline V gene. In DNA form, the CDR3 reads TGTGCCAGCAGTCATGATGGGTGGGAATTACCCTACAATGAGCAGTTCTTC. It is translated as CASSHDGWELPYNEQFF.

The chain employs TRBV9 and TRBJ1-1; unclear D gene. V gave up 2 bases and J gave up 1 base, with 12 bases separating them. The germline gives CDR1 SGDLS, CDR2 YYNGEE. The CDR3 covers 15 residues. CDR3 nucleotides: TGTGCCAGCAGCGTTAAGGGAGGAGGGAACACTGAAGCTTTCTTT. Translation gives CASSVKGGGNTEAFF.

The chain is built from TRBV9 and TRBJ2-7; the match to TRBD1 covers 10 bases. Germline V gene sequence: CDR1 SGDLS, CDR2 YYNGEE. This CDR3 contains 16 residues. The V gene end was trimmed by 0 bases and the J gene end by 1 base; junction bases not matched to a gene: 4. DNA of the CDR3: TGTGCCAGCAGCGTAGCGGACAGGGGGAAGTCCTACGAGCAGTACTTC. Translated, it gives CASSVADRGKSYEQYF. Filled out from reference TRBV9 and TRBJ2-7, the complete variable domain reads DSGVTQTPKHLITATGQRVTLRCSPRSGDLSVYWYQQSLDQGLQFLIQYYNGEERAKGNILERFSAQQFPDLHSELNLSSLELGDSALYFCASSVADRGKSYEQYFGPGTRLTVT.

The chain joins TRBV7-2 to TRBJ2-7; 8 nucleotides match TRBD2. CDR3 length: 15 residues. From germline, CDR1 is SGHTA and CDR2 FQGNSA. Unmatched junction bases numbered 5, after V lost 1 base and J lost 3 bases. Here the CDR3 DNA reads TGTGCCAGCAGCTTAGGCGGGAGGTCCAACTACGAGCAGTACTTC. Translating it yields CASSLGGRSNYEQYF.

The rearrangement links TRBV5-1 to TRBJ2-3; 14 bases fit TRBD2. Germline-derived CDR1 and CDR2 are SGHRS and YFSETQ. V shed 2 bases, J shed 4 bases, and the junction held 12 bases outside the gene matches. The CDR3 is 19 amino acids. The chain's CDR3 is CASSFPGAGTSGSADTQYF. CDR3 DNA sequence: TGCGCCAGCAGCTTCCCAGGGGCCGGGACTAGCGGGAGTGCAGATACGCAGTATTTT.

The genes are TRBV5-5 and TRBJ2-3; maybe TRBD2 (6 bases). The germline V gene has CDR1 SGHKS and CDR2 YYEKEE (reference sequence). The germline V and J ends were trimmed by 0 bases and 2 bases, with 13 bases remaining between them. This CDR3 region has 16 residues. Here the CDR3 reads CASSLEVRGSTDTQYF. As DNA, the CDR3 is TGTGCCAGCAGCTTGGAAGTCCGGGGGTCCACAGATACGCAGTATTTT. Full variable domain (missing parts from reference TRBV5-5 and TRBJ2-3): DAGVTQSPTHLIKTRGQQVTLRCSPISGHKSVSWYQQVLGQGPQFIFQYYEKEERGRGNFPDRFSARQFPNYSSELNVNALLLGDSALYLCASSLEVRGSTDTQYFGPGTRLTVL.